These 7 T cell receptor beta chains were all obtained from the same sample, sequenced in a study of shared clonotypes between healthy human individuals. Naive CD8 isolation took CD45RO-negative cells positively selected for CCR7 and excluded terminally differentiated effector memory CD45RA+ cells. The table came from immunoSEQ multiplex PCR; TCRdb's copy has only in-frame clones and leaves some out. The sample holds roughly 2,000,000 clones, 80% to 95% seen once. The sequencing sample was made of naive CD8+ T cells from PBMCs. These receptors were obtained from a man in his late teens or twenties in good health. Some clones in this sample may be carry-over from other donors' samples.

The gene calls are TRBV4-1 and TRBJ2-1; D uncertain. With 3 bases removed from V and 5 bases from J, the gap between germline ends came to 5 bases. Germline V gene data show CDR1 as MGHRA and CDR2 as YSYEKL. The CDR3 is made up of 12 amino acids. The CDR3: CASSHHNNEQFF. CDR3 DNA sequence: TGCGCCAGCAGCCACCACAACAATGAGCAGTTCTTC.

The rearrangement links TRBV11-1 to TRBJ2-7; a weak D match, TRBD2 (5 bases). CDR3 length equals 14 residues. Germline loops: CDR1 SGHAT, CDR2 FQDESV (reference sequence). The V end lost 2 bases, the J end lost 4 bases, and 12 bases lay between the germline ends. This CDR3 reads CASSLLGGRYEQYF. The CDR3 DNA is TGTGCCAGCAGCTTACTCGGCGGGCGTTACGAGCAGTACTTC.

The chain couples TRBV5-1 to TRBJ2-1; D is undetermined. Germline V CDR1 and CDR2: SGHRS, YFSETQ. The V end lost 0 bases, the J end lost 8 bases, and 9 bases lay between the germline ends. This CDR3 comprises 13 residues. The CDR3 nucleotides are TGCGCCAGCAGCTTGGACCAAATCGATGAGCAGTTCTTC. It translates to CASSLDQIDEQFF.

A note on this clone: Other DNA sequences in this specimen translate into the identical CDR3. V usage is TRBV6-6 and J usage is TRBJ1-5; no clear D gene. In germline, CDR1 is MNHNY, CDR2 SVGAGI (reference sequence). Trimming took 6 bases from V and 0 from J, leaving 9 bases between them. The CDR3 length is 14 residues. In DNA, the CDR3 is TGTGCCAGCAGACCAGGATATAGCAATCAGCCCCAGCATTTT. Translation: CASRPGYSNQPQHF.

The rearrangement joins TRBV7-9 to TRBJ2-5; no clear D. CDR1 and CDR2 (germline): SEHNR, FQNEAQ (reference sequence). The CDR3 has 14 amino acids. V was pared by 1 base and J by 5 bases, with 11 bases between. CDR3 in amino acids: CASSLVLERETQYF. Here the CDR3 DNA reads TGTGCCAGCAGCTTAGTTCTGGAGAGGGAGACCCAGTACTTC. Variable domain in full (rest from reference TRBV7-9 and TRBJ2-5): DTGVSQNPRHKITKRGQNVTFRCDPISEHNRLYWYRQTLGQGPEFLTYFQNEAQLEKSRLLSDRFSAERPKGSFSTLEIQRTEQGDSAMYLCASSLVLERETQYFGPGTRLLVL.

The rearrangement joins TRBV15 to TRBJ2-7, with TRBD2 as a possible D gene (6 bases). The CDR3 is 16 amino acids. Looked up from germline, CDR1 is LNHNV and CDR2 is YYDKDF (reference sequence). V lost 3 bases and J 4 bases, leaving 19 bases between the germline ends. For the CDR3, the DNA is TGTGCCACCAGCAGCTCAAGCGGGCCAGAGAATTACGAGCAGTACTTC. It codes for CATSSSSGPENYEQYF.

The rearrangement joins TRBV4-2 to TRBJ2-3; the match to TRBD1 covers 10 bases. V was pared by 4 bases and J by 4 bases, with 11 bases of the junction left unmatched. The CDR3 length is 17 residues. CDR1 is LGHNA and CDR2 is YNFKEQ in the germline V gene. In DNA, the CDR3 is TGTGCCAGCAGCCCCCGGCCGGGACAGGGGCCGGCAGATACGCAGTATTTT. It codes for CASSPRPGQGPADTQYF.